One T cell receptor beta chain is described in this entry. Its antigen remains unknown. It was via CD45RO/CCR7/CD25/CD127/CD95/CD27 that CD4+ naive, central memory, regulatory and stem cell-like memory cells were sorted. These data come from a study of beta chain features in type 1 diabetes. Notes on the study in general: Shorter TCRB CDR3s, moderately but significantly so, marked every one of the four CD4+ subsets in Type 1 diabetes patients.

V lost 5 bases, J lost 4 bases, and 14 bases lay in between. Germline V gene lookup returns CDR1 SGHAT and CDR2 FQDESV (reference sequence). The CDR3 length is 14 residues. What was sequenced were expressed TCRB transcripts, since all of the isolated RNA had been reverse transcribed. Clones were sequenced by immunoSEQ multiplex PCR, and TCRdb holds only the in-frame ones, with some missing. Of some 130,000 clones detected, approximately 10% appear once; the ten largest clones hold 0.6% to 0.9%. This clonotype was obtained from a man aged 25 to 40 with type 1 diabetes. The chain links TRBV11-1 to TRBJ1-2, with D possibly TRBD1 on 5 matching bases. The sequenced material came from central memory CD4+ T cells from blood. The CDR3 coding sequence is TGTGCCAGCAGCCCGAGGCTGGGGGGCTATGGCTACACCTTC. Its protein product is CASSPRLGGYGYTF.